The 12 T cell receptor beta chains below all came from one sample that was sequenced in a study of shared clonotypes between healthy human individuals. Selected positively for CCR7 and CD45RO-negative, naive CD8 cells excluded terminally differentiated effector memory CD45RA+ cells. The repertoire was sequenced with immunoSEQ multiplex PCR; TCRdb's copy has only in-frame clones and lacks some. This table has around 1.9 million clones, approximately 92% appearing once. Sequencing input: naive CD8+ T cells from PBMCs. Receptors originate from a young man in good health. Some clones in this sample may be carry-over from other donors' samples.

This clone was detected only a few times. V gene TRBV29-1 combines with J gene TRBJ1-1, with D maybe TRBD1 (5 bases). This CDR3 spans 15 amino acids. Germline V gene sequence: CDR1 SQVTM, CDR2 ANQGSEA. V shed 5 bases and J shed 0 bases, with 16 bases lying between them. The DNA of the CDR3 is TGCAGCGTTTACACCGGGGGAATGATGAACACTGAAGCTTTCTTT. Its protein is CSVYTGGMMNTEAFF.

The chain combines TRBV27 with TRBJ1-2; the D gene is possibly TRBD1 (5 bases). V lost 9 bases, J lost 8 bases, and 16 bases lay in between. From germline, CDR1 is MNHEY and CDR2 SMNVEV (reference sequence). This CDR3 is built from 12 residues. The CDR3 coding sequence is TGTGCCAGTCGCGGGGGGATTAGGGGCTACACCTTC. Protein sequence: CASRGGIRGYTF.

CDR3 residues: CASRVAGAFYEQYF. The CDR3, as DNA: TGTGCCAGCAGAGTAGCAGGCGCGTTCTACGAGCAGTACTTC. This sequence joins TRBV27 and TRBJ2-7; D unresolved. There are 14 residues in the CDR3. Germline CDR1 reads MNHEY; CDR2 reads SMNVEV (reference sequence). V was trimmed by 6 bases and J by 3 bases, leaving 15 bases between them.

Details on this clone: The sample carries other DNA sequences with the same CDR3. This sequence joins TRBV28 and TRBJ1-1; D unresolved. In germline, CDR1 is MDHEN, CDR2 SYDVKM. This CDR3 is 11 amino acids long. The V end lost 7 bases, the J end lost 5 bases, and 8 bases lay between the germline ends. The CDR3 sequence is CASTRGTEAFF. CDR3 DNA sequence: TGTGCCAGCACTCGAGGTACTGAAGCTTTCTTT.

The rearrangement joins TRBV7-6 to TRBJ2-2, with 8 positions matching TRBD2. Per germline, CDR1 SGHVS and CDR2 FNYEAQ. Unmatched junction bases numbered 12, after V lost 3 bases and J lost 3 bases. CDR3 length: 18 amino acids. Written as DNA, the CDR3 is TGTGCCAGCAGCTTCTTTCTGCGGGAGGAATCGGACACCGGGGAGCTGTTTTTT. Its translation is CASSFFLREESDTGELFF.

The CDR3 loop is CASSLEGGRVIEQFF. The CDR3 nucleotides are TGTGCCAGCAGCTTAGAAGGCGGGAGGGTAATTGAGCAGTTCTTC. This chain uses TRBV7-8 with TRBJ2-1, with TRBD2 identical over 9 bases. This CDR3 comprises 15 residues. The germline V gene encodes CDR1 SGHVS and CDR2 FQNEAQ. The trim removed 1 base at V and 9 bases at J, leaving 7 bases unmatched.

This clone occurred once. The chain is built from TRBV6-6 and TRBJ1-1; D not resolved. V dropped 0 bases and J dropped 5 bases, with 10 bases sitting between them. CDR1 is MNHNY and CDR2 is SVGAGI in the germline V gene (reference sequence). There are 14 residues in the CDR3. CDR3 protein: CASSYSLGSTEAFF. DNA for the CDR3: TGTGCCAGCAGTTACTCGTTAGGGTCGACTGAAGCTTTCTTT.

This clone occurred once. The J gene is TRBJ2-7, the V gene TRBV28; 8 nucleotides line up with TRBD1. Germline V CDR1 and CDR2: MDHEN, SYDVKM. The CDR3 spans 15 residues. V shed 0 bases, J shed 1 base, and the junction held 2 bases outside the gene matches. CDR3: CASSLWDRESYEQYF. The CDR3, as DNA: TGTGCCAGCAGTTTATGGGACAGGGAGTCCTACGAGCAGTACTTC.

The chain uses TRBV11-1 and TRBJ1-4, with D possibly TRBD1 on 5 matching bases. Looked up from germline, CDR1 is SGHAT and CDR2 is FQDESV (reference sequence). V lost 6 bases to trimming and J lost 5 bases, with 19 bases between them. This CDR3 comprises 16 residues. In DNA, the CDR3 is TGTGCCAGCAGGATGGGGCCGGGACGGCCGAATGAAAAACTGTTTTTT. It translates to CASRMGPGRPNEKLFF.

The J gene is TRBJ1-1, the V gene TRBV25-1, with D possibly TRBD1 on 6 matching bases. Trimming removed 4 bases from V and 2 bases from J, with 11 bases in between. This CDR3 has 14 amino acids. Germline values: CDR1 MGHDK, CDR2 SYGVNS. The CDR3 loop reads CASSGGQTNTEAFF. The DNA of the CDR3 is TGTGCCAGCAGTGGGGGACAAACAAACACTGAAGCTTTCTTT.

V gene TRBV7-2 combines with J gene TRBJ2-5; 7 positions match TRBD2. The CDR3 length is 15 residues. CDR1 and CDR2 (germline): SGHTA, FQGNSA. The V and J ends lost 3 bases and 4 bases, in that order; junction bases with no gene match: 8. This chain's CDR3 is CASSLGGGRIETQYF. The CDR3 nucleotides read TGTGCCAGCAGCTTGGGGGGAGGGCGTATAGAGACCCAGTACTTC.

V usage is TRBV5-1 and J usage is TRBJ2-7, with 9 bases aligning to TRBD1. Germline V gene sequence: CDR1 SGHRS, CDR2 YFSETQ. Unmatched junction bases numbered 13, after V lost 6 bases and J lost 0 bases. CDR3 length equals 17 residues. CDR3 loop: CASTAPRGQGGSYEQYF. CDR3 coding DNA: TGCGCCAGCACCGCTCCTAGGGGACAGGGCGGCTCCTACGAGCAGTACTTC.